This entry describes one TCR beta chain. The data were produced by immunoSEQ multiplex PCR, yet TCRdb's version contains in-frame clones alone and is incomplete. The table records 5,500 to 7,500 clones, 70% of them present only once. This sample was taken from a study of T cell clones after liver transplantation. The junction had 10 bases not matched to a gene; V was cut back by 5 bases and J by 8 bases. The germline V gene has CDR1 SGHTA and CDR2 FQGNSA. The CDR3 has 14 amino acids. V and J are TRBV7-2 and TRBJ2-5; 8 positions match TRBD2. This TCR was recovered from a human donor who received a liver transplant. The sequencing used CD8+ T cells from blood, collected before liver transplant. The CDR3 is CASSPPGLADTQYF. Here the CDR3 DNA reads TGTGCCAGCAGCCCCCCCGGACTAGCAGATACCCAGTACTTC.